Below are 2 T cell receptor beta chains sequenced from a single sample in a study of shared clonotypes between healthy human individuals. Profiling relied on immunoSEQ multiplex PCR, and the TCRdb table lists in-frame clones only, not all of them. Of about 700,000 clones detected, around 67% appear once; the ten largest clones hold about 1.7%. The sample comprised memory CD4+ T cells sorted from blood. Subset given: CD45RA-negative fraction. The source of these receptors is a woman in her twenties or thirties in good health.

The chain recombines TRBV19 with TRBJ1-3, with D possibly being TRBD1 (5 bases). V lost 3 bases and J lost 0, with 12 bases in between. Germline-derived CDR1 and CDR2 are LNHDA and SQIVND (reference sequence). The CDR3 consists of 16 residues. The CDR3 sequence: CASSIQGAGSGNTIYF. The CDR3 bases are TGTGCCAGTAGTATCCAAGGGGCCGGCTCTGGAAACACCATATATTTT.

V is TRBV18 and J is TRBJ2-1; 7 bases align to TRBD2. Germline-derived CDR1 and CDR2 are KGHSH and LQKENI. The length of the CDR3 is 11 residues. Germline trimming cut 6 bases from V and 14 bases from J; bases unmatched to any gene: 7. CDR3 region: CASSHGRGKFF. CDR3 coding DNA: TGTGCCAGCTCCCATGGGAGGGGTAAGTTCTTC.